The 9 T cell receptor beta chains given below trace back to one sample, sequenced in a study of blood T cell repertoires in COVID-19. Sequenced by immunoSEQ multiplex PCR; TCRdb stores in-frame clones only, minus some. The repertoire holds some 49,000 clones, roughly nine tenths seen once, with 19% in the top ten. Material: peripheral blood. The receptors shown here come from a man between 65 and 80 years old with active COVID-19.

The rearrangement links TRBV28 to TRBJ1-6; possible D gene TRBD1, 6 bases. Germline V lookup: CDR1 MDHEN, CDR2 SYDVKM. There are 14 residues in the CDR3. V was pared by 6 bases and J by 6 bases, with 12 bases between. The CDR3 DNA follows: TGTGCCAGCAGACCCGGGACACTTAATTCACCCCTCCACTTT. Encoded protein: CASRPGTLNSPLHF.

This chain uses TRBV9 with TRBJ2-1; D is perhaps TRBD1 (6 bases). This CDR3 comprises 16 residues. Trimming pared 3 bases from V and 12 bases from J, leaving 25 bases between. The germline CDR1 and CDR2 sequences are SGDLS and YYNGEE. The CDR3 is CASSGSYFGPQQGQFF. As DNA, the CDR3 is TGTGCCAGCAGCGGATCCTATTTTGGGCCCCAACAGGGGCAGTTCTTC.

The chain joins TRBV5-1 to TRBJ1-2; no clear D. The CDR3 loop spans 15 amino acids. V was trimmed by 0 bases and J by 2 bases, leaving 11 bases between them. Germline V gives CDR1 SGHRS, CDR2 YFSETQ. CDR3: CASSLAGGWNYGYTF. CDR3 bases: TGCGCCAGCAGCTTGGCCGGAGGGTGGAACTATGGCTACACCTTC.

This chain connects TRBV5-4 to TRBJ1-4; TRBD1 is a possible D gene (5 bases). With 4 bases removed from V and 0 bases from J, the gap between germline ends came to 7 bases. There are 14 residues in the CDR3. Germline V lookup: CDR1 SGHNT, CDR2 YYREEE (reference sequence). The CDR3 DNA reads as TGTGCCAGCAGCCTACAGGCAACTAATGAAAAACTGTTTTTT. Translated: CASSLQATNEKLFF.

CDR3 in DNA: TGTGCCAGCAGCCTAACAGGGGGTCAGCCCCAGCATTTT. Translated: CASSLTGGQPQHF. V usage is TRBV7-9 and J usage is TRBJ1-5, with 8 nucleotides matching TRBD1. Germline values: CDR1 SEHNR, CDR2 FQNEAQ (reference sequence). This CDR3 spans 13 amino acids. Losses at the gene ends were 5 bases for V and 6 bases for J; bases not matched to a gene: 3.

The CDR3 region has the DNA TGTGCCAGCAGTTACTCGACGCGCAGGGGTGGCAATCAGCCCCAGCATTTT. Its translation: CASSYSTRRGGNQPQHF. This chain uses TRBV6-2 or TRBV6-3 with TRBJ1-5, with D tentatively TRBD1 (6 bases). The germline V and J ends were trimmed by 0 bases and 2 bases, with 14 bases remaining between them. Germline loops: CDR1 MNHEY, CDR2 SVGEGT. The CDR3 is 17 amino acids.

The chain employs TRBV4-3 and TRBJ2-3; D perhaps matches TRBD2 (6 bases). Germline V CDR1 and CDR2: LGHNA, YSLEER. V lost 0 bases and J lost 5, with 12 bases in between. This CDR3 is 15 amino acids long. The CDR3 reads CASSQDMDYKDTQYF. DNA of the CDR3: TGCGCCAGCAGCCAAGATATGGACTATAAAGATACGCAGTATTTT.

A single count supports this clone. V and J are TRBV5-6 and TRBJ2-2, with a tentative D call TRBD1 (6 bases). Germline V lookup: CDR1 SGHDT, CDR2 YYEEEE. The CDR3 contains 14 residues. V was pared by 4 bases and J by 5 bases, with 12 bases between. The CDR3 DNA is TGTGCCAGCAGCACGGGACACTTAACCGGGGAGCTGTTTTTT. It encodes CASSTGHLTGELFF.

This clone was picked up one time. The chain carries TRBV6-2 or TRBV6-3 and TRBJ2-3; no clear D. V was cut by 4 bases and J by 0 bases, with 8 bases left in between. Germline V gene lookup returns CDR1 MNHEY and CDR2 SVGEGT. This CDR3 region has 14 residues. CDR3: CASSSGMSTDTQYF. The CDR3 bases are TGTGCCAGCAGTTCGGGTATGAGCACAGATACGCAGTATTTT.